This TCR beta chain was observed in a study of blood T cell repertoires in COVID-19. Overall study: Spain, Italy and the United States supplied samples that represented acute and convalescent COVID-19. Sample material is recorded as cDNA or gDNA derived from T cells, B-cell-depleted T cells, or PBMCs.

From germline, CDR1 is SGHKS and CDR2 YYEKEE (reference sequence). The V and J ends lost 3 bases and 3 bases respectively, with 9 bases between them. This CDR3 is 13 amino acids long. In the authors' methods: Estimates of nucleated cell counts were drawn from the amplification of reference gene primers. Sequencing used immunoSEQ multiplex PCR; TCRdb keeps in-frame clones, though not all of them. V and J calls plus clone size are reproduced from that table; the DNA served to infer D and trimming. The sample includes about 120,000 clones, 82% of them seen just once. In this sample, this clone turned up once.

The sequenced material came from peripheral blood. This chain links TRBV5-5 with TRBJ2-5, with D perhaps matching TRBD2 (6 bases). The receptor was isolated from a woman aged 55-75 years with acute or convalescent COVID-19. The CDR3 loop reads CASSSTGEETQYF. The CDR3 coding sequence is TGTGCCAGCAGCTCCACGGGGGAAGAGACCCAGTACTTC.